Described below is a single T cell receptor beta chain sequence and its context. As yet, its antigen is unknown. The data were taken from a study of CD8 T cells in Susac syndrome. Study outcomes and limitations: A relatively small number of individuals underwent TCR sequencing and HLA analysis.

The CDR3 length is 14 residues. The germline CDR1 and CDR2 sequences are MNHEY and SVGEGT. V gave up 7 bases and J gave up 5 bases; unmatched junction bases: 7. Random-hexamer reverse transcription was applied to roughly 0.45 to 1 ug RNA. TCR beta CDR3 was amplified by immunoSEQ covering 54 Vbeta and 13 Jbeta. TCRdb reprocessed the immunoSEQ multiplex PCR reads via MiXCR and lists one record per CDR3 protein. The profile shows some 200,000 distinct CDR3 sequences, about 95% of them singletons. This chain uses TRBV6-2 or TRBV6-3 with TRBJ2-3; 9 bases are shared with TRBD2. What was sequenced was CD4+ T cells from PBMCs. This TCR was recovered from a human donor in good health. The DNA for the CDR3 is TGTGCCAGCAACCGAGCGGGAGGTAGAGATACGCAGTATTTT. Translating it yields CASNRAGGRDTQYF.